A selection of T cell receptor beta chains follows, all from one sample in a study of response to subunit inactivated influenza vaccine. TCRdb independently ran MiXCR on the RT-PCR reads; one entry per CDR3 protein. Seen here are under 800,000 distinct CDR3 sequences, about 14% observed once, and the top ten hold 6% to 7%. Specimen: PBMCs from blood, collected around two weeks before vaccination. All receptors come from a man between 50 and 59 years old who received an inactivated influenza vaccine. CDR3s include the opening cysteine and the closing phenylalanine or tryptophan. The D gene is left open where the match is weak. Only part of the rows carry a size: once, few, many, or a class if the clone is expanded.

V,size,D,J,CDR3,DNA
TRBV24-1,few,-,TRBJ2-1,CATSDWKGENEQFF,TGTGCCACCAGTGATTGGAAAGGGGAGAATGAGCAGTTCTTC
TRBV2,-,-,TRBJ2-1,CASSVPPFEQFF,TGTGCCAGCAGTGTTCCCCCCTTTGAGCAGTTCTTC
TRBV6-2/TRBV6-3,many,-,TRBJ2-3,CASSPPGSTDTQYF,TGTGCCAGCAGTCCACCCGGGAGCACAGATACGCAGTATTTT
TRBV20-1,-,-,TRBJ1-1,CSARLPGEYGNTEAFF,TGCAGTGCTAGACTCCCTGGAGAGTACGGGAACACTGAAGCTTTCTTT
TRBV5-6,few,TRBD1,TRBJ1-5,CASSVGTDYQPQHF,TGTGCCAGCAGCGTCGGGACAGACTATCAGCCCCAGCATTTT
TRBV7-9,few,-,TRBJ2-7,CASSSPQGYEQYF,TGTGCCAGCAGCTCCCCACAGGGCTACGAGCAGTACTTC
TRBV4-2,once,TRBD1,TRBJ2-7,CASSQVAGTGIHEQYF,TGTGCCAGCAGCCAGGTTGCCGGGACAGGGATACACGAGCAGTACTTC
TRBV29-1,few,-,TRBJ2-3,CSVGRTAASTDTQYF,TGCAGCGTTGGGAGGACAGCCGCTAGCACAGATACGCAGTATTTT
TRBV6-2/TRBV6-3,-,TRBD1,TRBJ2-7,CASSYRGTGYEQYF,TGTGCCAGCAGTTACCGAGGGACAGGGTACGAGCAGTACTTC
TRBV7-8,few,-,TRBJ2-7,CASSLGFAEQYF,TGTGCCAGCAGCCTAGGATTTGCCGAGCAGTACTTC
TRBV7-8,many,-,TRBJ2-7,CASSLEDGGHEQYF,TGTGCCAGCAGCTTAGAAGATGGGGGGCACGAGCAGTACTTC
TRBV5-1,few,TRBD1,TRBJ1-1,CASRKRQGSDTEAFF,TGCGCCAGCAGAAAGAGACAGGGTTCCGACACTGAAGCTTTCTTT